Listed below are T cell receptor beta chains from one sample, sequenced in a study of blood T cell repertoires in COVID-19. Method: immunoSEQ multiplex PCR; TCRdb's copy keeps in-frame clones and lacks some. The table shows 200,000 to 250,000 clones, with 86% occurring only once. Input material: PBMCs or T cells enriched from blood (not recorded which). Receptor source: a woman aged 35 to 49 with acute COVID-19. CDR3s include the opening cysteine and the closing phenylalanine or tryptophan. D genes are given only for firm matches. Clone size appears in some rows only: once, few, many, or a class for an expanded clone.

clone size: -; V gene: TRBV18; J gene: TRBJ1-6; D gene: -; CDR3 protein: CASRRGSENSPLHF; CDR3 DNA: TGTGCCAGCAGAAGGGGGTCGGAGAATTCACCCCTCCACTTT
clone size: -; V gene: TRBV5-8; J gene: TRBJ1-5; D gene: -; CDR3 protein: CASTRRGPLNQPQHF; CDR3 DNA: TGTGCCAGCACCAGACGAGGGCCCCTCAATCAGCCCCAGCATTTT
clone size: -; V gene: TRBV18; J gene: TRBJ2-2; D gene: -; CDR3 protein: CASSSLDSGELFF; CDR3 DNA: TGTGCCAGCTCATCGCTAGACAGCGGGGAGCTGTTTTTT
clone size: -; V gene: TRBV19; J gene: TRBJ1-1; D gene: -; CDR3 protein: CASSIEGGRRTEAFF; CDR3 DNA: TGTGCCAGTAGTATAGAAGGAGGACGCCGTACTGAAGCTTTCTTT
clone size: -; V gene: TRBV19; J gene: TRBJ2-1; D gene: TRBD1; CDR3 protein: CASSKTRDRGDNEQFF; CDR3 DNA: TGTGCCAGTAGTAAAACCCGGGACAGGGGGGACAATGAGCAGTTCTTC
clone size: -; V gene: TRBV5-1; J gene: TRBJ1-2; D gene: TRBD1; CDR3 protein: CASSFDRGRFGYTF; CDR3 DNA: TGCGCCAGCAGCTTCGACAGGGGGCGCTTTGGCTACACCTTC
clone size: -; V gene: TRBV29-1; J gene: TRBJ1-2; D gene: -; CDR3 protein: CSADSGINIRDYGYTF; CDR3 DNA: TGCAGCGCCGATAGCGGAATTAACATTCGGGACTACGGCTACACCTTC
clone size: -; V gene: TRBV29-1; J gene: TRBJ1-1; D gene: -; CDR3 protein: CSVVRRLSTEAFF; CDR3 DNA: TGCAGCGTTGTCAGGCGCCTTAGCACTGAAGCTTTCTTT
clone size: -; V gene: TRBV7-9; J gene: TRBJ1-2; D gene: TRBD1; CDR3 protein: CASSFWTGGNYGYTF; CDR3 DNA: TGTGCCAGCAGCTTCTGGACAGGGGGGAACTATGGCTACACCTTC
clone size: -; V gene: TRBV19; J gene: TRBJ2-5; D gene: -; CDR3 protein: CASTATGQQYQETQYF; CDR3 DNA: TGTGCCAGTACCGCAACCGGACAGCAGTACCAAGAGACCCAGTACTTC
clone size: -; V gene: TRBV6-1; J gene: TRBJ1-1; D gene: TRBD1; CDR3 protein: CASSDWTGTKAFF; CDR3 DNA: TGTGCCAGCAGTGATTGGACAGGAACCAAAGCTTTCTTT
clone size: -; V gene: TRBV5-1; J gene: TRBJ1-5; D gene: -; CDR3 protein: CASSLDWGDQPQHF; CDR3 DNA: TGCGCCAGCAGCTTGGATTGGGGCGACCAGCCCCAGCATTTT
clone size: -; V gene: TRBV12-3/TRBV12-4; J gene: TRBJ1-2; D gene: -; CDR3 protein: CASSLGFNYGYTF; CDR3 DNA: TGTGCCAGCAGTTTGGGCTTTAACTATGGCTACACCTTC
clone size: once; V gene: TRBV29-1; J gene: TRBJ2-1; D gene: -; CDR3 protein: CSLRGVSYNEQFF; CDR3 DNA: TGCAGCCTACGGGGAGTCTCCTACAATGAGCAGTTCTTC
clone size: -; V gene: TRBV9; J gene: TRBJ1-1; D gene: -; CDR3 protein: CASSVGRANTEAFF; CDR3 DNA: TGTGCCAGCAGCGTAGGCAGGGCTAACACTGAAGCTTTCTTT
clone size: -; V gene: TRBV27; J gene: TRBJ2-5; D gene: TRBD2; CDR3 protein: CASSLSSGGRETQYF; CDR3 DNA: TGTGCCAGCAGTTTATCAAGCGGGGGGCGAGAGACCCAGTACTTC
clone size: -; V gene: TRBV5-1; J gene: TRBJ1-4; D gene: -; CDR3 protein: CASSPVESKTREKLFF; CDR3 DNA: TGCGCCAGCAGCCCCGTCGAGAGTAAAACGAGGGAAAAACTGTTTTTT
clone size: -; V gene: TRBV6-5; J gene: TRBJ2-7; D gene: -; CDR3 protein: CASSYSTQGIYEQYF; CDR3 DNA: TGTGCCAGCAGTTACTCGACGCAGGGGATCTACGAGCAGTACTTC
clone size: -; V gene: TRBV19; J gene: TRBJ1-1; D gene: TRBD1; CDR3 protein: CASRVGTGWGTEAFF; CDR3 DNA: TGTGCCAGTAGAGTAGGGACAGGGTGGGGCACTGAAGCTTTCTTT
clone size: many; V gene: TRBV18; J gene: TRBJ1-2; D gene: TRBD1; CDR3 protein: CASSPGQGAMGYGYTF; CDR3 DNA: TGTGCCAGCTCACCGGGACAGGGGGCGATGGGCTATGGCTACACCTTC
clone size: -; V gene: TRBV12-3/TRBV12-4; J gene: TRBJ1-6; D gene: -; CDR3 protein: CASSLSGNSPLHF; CDR3 DNA: TGTGCCAGCAGTTTATCGGGGAATTCACCCCTCCACTTT
clone size: -; V gene: TRBV5-1; J gene: TRBJ1-1; D gene: -; CDR3 protein: CASTPGMWDTEAFF; CDR3 DNA: TGCGCCAGCACCCCGGGGATGTGGGACACTGAAGCTTTCTTT
clone size: -; V gene: TRBV12-3/TRBV12-4; J gene: TRBJ1-1; D gene: TRBD1; CDR3 protein: CASSEQGIEAFF; CDR3 DNA: TGTGCCAGCAGTGAACAGGGGATTGAAGCTTTCTTT
clone size: -; V gene: TRBV2; J gene: TRBJ2-1; D gene: TRBD2; CDR3 protein: CASSVAVAGSYNEQFF; CDR3 DNA: TGTGCCAGCAGTGTTGCGGTAGCGGGCTCCTACAATGAGCAGTTCTTC
clone size: -; V gene: TRBV10-3; J gene: TRBJ2-1; D gene: -; CDR3 protein: CAISDRGGGNEQFF; CDR3 DNA: TGTGCCATAAGCGACAGGGGAGGGGGCAATGAGCAGTTCTTC
clone size: -; V gene: TRBV7-9; J gene: TRBJ1-1; D gene: -; CDR3 protein: CASSLSGGRTEAFF; CDR3 DNA: TGTGCCAGCAGCTTATCGGGGGGCCGGACTGAAGCTTTCTTT
clone size: -; V gene: TRBV6-5; J gene: TRBJ1-2; D gene: -; CDR3 protein: CASSYSISGANYGYTF; CDR3 DNA: TGTGCCAGCAGTTACTCGATATCAGGGGCAAACTATGGCTACACCTTC
clone size: -; V gene: TRBV24-1; J gene: TRBJ1-2; D gene: -; CDR3 protein: CATSDNGKPEEGYTF; CDR3 DNA: TGTGCCACCAGTGATAACGGGAAGCCCGAGGAGGGCTACACCTTC
clone size: once; V gene: TRBV6-5; J gene: TRBJ1-5; D gene: -; CDR3 protein: CASSPLSSNQPQHF; CDR3 DNA: TGTGCCAGCAGTCCTCTAAGTAGCAATCAGCCCCAGCATTTT
clone size: -; V gene: TRBV7-9; J gene: TRBJ1-1; D gene: -; CDR3 protein: CASSATQAGIGNTEAFF; CDR3 DNA: TGTGCCAGCAGCGCCACCCAGGCAGGGATAGGGAACACTGAAGCTTTCTTT
clone size: -; V gene: TRBV5-8; J gene: TRBJ1-6; D gene: -; CDR3 protein: CASSLLAGLYNSPLHF; CDR3 DNA: TGTGCCAGCAGCTTGTTGGCGGGTTTATATAATTCACCCCTCCACTTT
clone size: -; V gene: TRBV10-2; J gene: TRBJ2-1; D gene: -; CDR3 protein: CASSDGLEQFF; CDR3 DNA: TGCGCCAGCAGTGACGGACTAGAGCAGTTCTTC
clone size: -; V gene: TRBV2; J gene: TRBJ1-4; D gene: TRBD1; CDR3 protein: CASGDRVLREKLFF; CDR3 DNA: TGTGCCAGCGGGGACAGGGTTCTGAGGGAAAAACTGTTTTTT
clone size: -; V gene: TRBV5-1; J gene: TRBJ2-3; D gene: TRBD1; CDR3 protein: CASARDRSTDTQYF; CDR3 DNA: TGCGCCAGCGCCCGGGACAGGAGCACAGATACGCAGTATTTT
clone size: -; V gene: TRBV25-1; J gene: TRBJ1-1; D gene: -; CDR3 protein: CASSELQEEAFF; CDR3 DNA: TGTGCCAGCAGTGAACTACAGGAAGAAGCTTTCTTT
clone size: -; V gene: TRBV4-2; J gene: TRBJ2-1; D gene: TRBD1; CDR3 protein: CASSQAYGDRLYNEQFF; CDR3 DNA: TGTGCCAGCAGCCAAGCCTACGGGGACAGACTATACAATGAGCAGTTCTTC
clone size: -; V gene: TRBV7-3; J gene: TRBJ2-2; D gene: TRBD2; CDR3 protein: CASSFQRGTGELFF; CDR3 DNA: TGTGCCAGCAGCTTCCAGCGGGGGACCGGGGAGCTGTTTTTT
clone size: -; V gene: TRBV2; J gene: TRBJ2-5; D gene: -; CDR3 protein: CASSGGEAAQETQYF; CDR3 DNA: TGTGCCAGCAGCGGAGGAGAAGCGGCTCAAGAGACCCAGTACTTC
clone size: -; V gene: TRBV30; J gene: TRBJ1-2; D gene: TRBD1; CDR3 protein: CAWSEGAYGYTF; CDR3 DNA: TGTGCCTGGAGTGAGGGGGCGTATGGCTACACCTTC
clone size: -; V gene: TRBV27; J gene: TRBJ1-1; D gene: -; CDR3 protein: CASSLVRIGSAEAFF; CDR3 DNA: TGTGCCAGCAGTTTAGTTCGGATCGGCAGCGCTGAAGCTTTCTTT
clone size: few; V gene: TRBV6-5; J gene: TRBJ2-1; D gene: TRBD2; CDR3 protein: CASSTSGVGEQFF; CDR3 DNA: TGTGCCAGCAGTACTAGCGGGGTGGGTGAGCAGTTCTTC
clone size: -; V gene: TRBV19; J gene: TRBJ2-2; D gene: TRBD2; CDR3 protein: CASTKKGGQSNTGELFF; CDR3 DNA: TGTGCCAGTACCAAAAAGGGAGGGCAGTCGAACACCGGGGAGCTGTTTTTT
clone size: -; V gene: TRBV3-1/TRBV3-2; J gene: TRBJ2-6; D gene: -; CDR3 protein: CATFGPGTGANVLTF; CDR3 DNA: TGTGCCACCTTTGGGCCAGGGACTGGGGCCAACGTCCTGACTTTC
clone size: -; V gene: TRBV24-1; J gene: TRBJ1-3; D gene: TRBD1; CDR3 protein: CATSDGNRGPFGNTIYF; CDR3 DNA: TGTGCCACCAGTGATGGCAACAGGGGGCCTTTTGGAAACACCATATATTTT
clone size: -; V gene: TRBV19; J gene: TRBJ1-3; D gene: -; CDR3 protein: CASSKKGDGNTIYF; CDR3 DNA: TGTGCCAGTAGTAAAAAGGGGGATGGAAACACCATATATTTT
clone size: -; V gene: TRBV2; J gene: TRBJ1-1; D gene: -; CDR3 protein: CASERGPEAFF; CDR3 DNA: TGTGCCAGCGAAAGGGGTCCTGAAGCTTTCTTT
clone size: -; V gene: TRBV6-1; J gene: TRBJ1-5; D gene: -; CDR3 protein: CASSESYRNQPQHF; CDR3 DNA: TGTGCCAGCAGTGAAAGCTACCGCAATCAGCCCCAGCATTTT
clone size: few; V gene: TRBV7-9; J gene: TRBJ1-3; D gene: TRBD1; CDR3 protein: CASSTTLGQGSSTSSGNTIYF; CDR3 DNA: TGTGCCAGCAGCACTACCCTGGGACAGGGATCGAGCACCTCCTCTGGAAACACCATATATTTT
clone size: once; V gene: TRBV4-3; J gene: TRBJ1-4; D gene: -; CDR3 protein: CASSQDQARGGKTNEKLFF; CDR3 DNA: TGCGCCAGCAGCCAAGATCAGGCAAGGGGAGGGAAGACTAATGAAAAACTGTTTTTT
clone size: once; V gene: TRBV7-9; J gene: TRBJ1-2; D gene: -; CDR3 protein: CASSPRVSDGSGYTF; CDR3 DNA: TGTGCCAGCAGCCCCCGGGTGTCCGACGGGTCGGGCTACACCTTC